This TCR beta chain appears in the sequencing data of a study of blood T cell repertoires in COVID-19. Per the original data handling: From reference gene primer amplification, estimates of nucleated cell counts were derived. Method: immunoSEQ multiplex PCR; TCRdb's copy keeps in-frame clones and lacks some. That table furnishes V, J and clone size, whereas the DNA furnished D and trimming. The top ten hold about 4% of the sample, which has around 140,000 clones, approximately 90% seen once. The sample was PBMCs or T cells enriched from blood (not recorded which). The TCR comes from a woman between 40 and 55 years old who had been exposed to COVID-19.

The CDR3 loop reads CASSLSSAGSYEQYF. CDR3 DNA sequence: TGTGCCAGTAGTTTGAGCTCTGCAGGGTCCTACGAGCAGTACTTC. The J gene is TRBJ2-7, the V gene TRBV19, with a weak D call TRBD1 (5 bases). The germline V gene has CDR1 LNHDA and CDR2 SQIVND (reference sequence). The V gene lost 5 bases and the J gene lost 1 base, with 15 bases spanning the gap. This CDR3 is 15 amino acids long.